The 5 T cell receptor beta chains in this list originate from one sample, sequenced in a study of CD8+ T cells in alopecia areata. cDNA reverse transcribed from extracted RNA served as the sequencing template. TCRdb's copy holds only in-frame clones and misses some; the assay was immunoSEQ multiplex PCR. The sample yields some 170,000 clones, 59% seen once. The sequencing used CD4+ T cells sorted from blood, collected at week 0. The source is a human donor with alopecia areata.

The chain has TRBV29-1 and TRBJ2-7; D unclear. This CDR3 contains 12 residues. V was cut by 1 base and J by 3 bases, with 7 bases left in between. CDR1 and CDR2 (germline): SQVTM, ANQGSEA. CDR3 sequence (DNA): TGCAGCGTTGAAGTCTCAGGCTACGAGCAGTACTTC. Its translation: CSVEVSGYEQYF.

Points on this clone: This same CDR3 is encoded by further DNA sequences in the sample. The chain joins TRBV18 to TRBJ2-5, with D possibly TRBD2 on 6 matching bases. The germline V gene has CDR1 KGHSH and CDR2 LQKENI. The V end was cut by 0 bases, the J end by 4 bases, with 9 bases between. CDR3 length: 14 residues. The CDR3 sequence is CASSPPGSGETQYF. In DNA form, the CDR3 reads TGTGCCAGCTCACCACCGGGTAGCGGAGAGACCCAGTACTTC.

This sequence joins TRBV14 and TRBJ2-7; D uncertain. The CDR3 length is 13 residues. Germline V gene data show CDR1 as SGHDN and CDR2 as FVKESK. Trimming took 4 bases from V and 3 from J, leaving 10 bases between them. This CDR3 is CASSLLANYEQYF. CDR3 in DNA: TGTGCCAGCAGCCTCCTGGCGAACTACGAGCAGTACTTC.

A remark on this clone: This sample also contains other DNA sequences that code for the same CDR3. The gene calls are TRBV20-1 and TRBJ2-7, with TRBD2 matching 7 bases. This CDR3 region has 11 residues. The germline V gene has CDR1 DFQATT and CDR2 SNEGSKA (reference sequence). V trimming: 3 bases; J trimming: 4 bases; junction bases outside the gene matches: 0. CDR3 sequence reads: CSASGGYEQYF. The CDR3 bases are TGCAGTGCTAGCGGGGGGTACGAGCAGTACTTC.

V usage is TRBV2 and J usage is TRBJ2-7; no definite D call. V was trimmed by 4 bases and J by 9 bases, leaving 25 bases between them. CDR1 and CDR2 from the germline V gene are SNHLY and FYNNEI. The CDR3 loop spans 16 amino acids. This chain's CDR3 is CASSAQKMAARHTQYF. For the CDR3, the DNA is TGTGCCAGCAGTGCCCAAAAAATGGCGGCGAGGCACACGCAGTACTTC.